The 15 T cell receptor beta chains reported below all come from one sample, sequenced in a study of Graves' ophthalmopathy and Graves' hyperthyroidism. Investigators amplified TCR beta CDR3 regions from RNA transcripts. Second-round multiplex PCR came after first-round RT-PCR with HTBI primers. One entry per CDR3 protein results from TCRdb running MiXCR on the multiplex PCR reads. The table lists about 660,000 distinct CDR3 sequences, more than 40% of them singletons, with 3% to 4% in the top ten. The sample consisted of peripheral blood. Receptor source: an adult man with Graves' ophthalmopathy.

This chain uses TRBV29-1 with TRBJ2-7, with a tentative D call TRBD2 (5 bases). Trimming removed 4 bases at V and 7 bases at J, with 17 bases between. Germline V gives CDR1 SQVTM, CDR2 ANQGSEA. This CDR3 contains 13 residues. The CDR3 here is CSVVTSQTGEQYF. CDR3 bases: TGCAGCGTTGTCACTAGTCAAACCGGGGAGCAGTACTTC.

CDR3 DNA sequence: TGTGCCAGCAATCGGTCCGGACGGAACACTGAAGCTTTCTTT. Translated: CASNRSGRNTEAFF. The V gene is TRBV10-3, the J gene TRBJ1-1; D is ambiguous. With 10 bases removed from V and 1 base from J, the gap between germline ends came to 16 bases. This CDR3 has 14 residues. Germline-derived CDR1 and CDR2 are ENHRY and SYGVKD.

V is TRBV27 and J is TRBJ2-2, with D unclear. Trimming shortened V by 8 bases and J by 6 bases, and 13 bases separated the two germline ends. The germline V gene encodes CDR1 MNHEY and CDR2 SMNVEV (reference sequence). The CDR3 contains 13 residues. The CDR3 here is CASRFGGPGELFF. CDR3 in DNA: TGTGCCAGCCGCTTCGGCGGTCCCGGGGAGCTGTTTTTT.

This clonotype occurred many times. The junction and the germline gene differ at one end; a read error may be behind it. The chain uses TRBV4-1 and TRBJ1-1; tentatively, D is TRBD1 (5 bases). Looked up from germline, CDR1 is MGHRA and CDR2 is YSYEKL. The CDR3 has 11 residues. The CDR3 loop reads CASSDSTEAFF. The DNA for the CDR3 is TGTGCCAGCAGTGACAGCACTGAAGCTTTCTTT.

The table lists this clonotype with many counts. V gene TRBV29-1 combines with J gene TRBJ1-1; D gene uncertain. V lost 7 bases and J lost 6, with 15 bases in between. Germline CDR1 and CDR2: SQVTM and ANQGSEA. The length of the CDR3 is 12 residues. As DNA, the CDR3 is TGCAGCGGAGGGTGGAGGCTCGCTGAAGCTTTCTTT. Encoded protein: CSGGWRLAEAFF.

In its sample, this clonotype was seen many times. The V and J genes are TRBV2 and TRBJ2-5; D call uncertain. The germline CDR1 and CDR2 sequences are SNHLY and FYNNEI. V shed 7 bases and J shed 5 bases, with 14 bases lying between them. This CDR3 region has 13 residues. In nucleotides, the CDR3 is TGTGCCAGCAAACCCCTTGTCCAGGAGACCCAGTACTTC. This encodes CASKPLVQETQYF.

The chain has TRBV4-1 and TRBJ1-2; 10 bases match TRBD1. Germline loops: CDR1 MGHRA, CDR2 YSYEKL. CDR3 length: 16 amino acids. V trimming: 1 base; J trimming: 4 bases; junction bases outside the gene matches: 6. CDR3 sequence: CASSQVRGQGTYGYTF. CDR3 DNA sequence: TGCGCCAGCAGCCAAGTTAGGGGACAGGGGACCTATGGCTACACCTTC.

V is TRBV7-3 and J is TRBJ1-5, with TRBD1 matching 12 bases. This CDR3 spans 15 amino acids. With 5 bases clipped from V and 7 bases from J, the junction kept 6 bases outside the gene matches. Germline CDR1 and CDR2: SGHTA and FQGTGA. CDR3 DNA sequence: TGTGCCAGCAGCCCGGGACAGGGGGCCCTCCAGCCCCAGCATTTT. The encoded protein is CASSPGQGALQPQHF.

This clonotype came up many times. The V call is TRBV7-2, the J call TRBJ1-1; D might be TRBD1 (5 bases). This CDR3 spans 13 amino acids. V lost 1 base and J lost 8, with 11 bases in between. Germline CDR1 reads SGHTA; CDR2 reads FQGNSA. The CDR3: CASSLGRDREAFF. The CDR3 DNA sequence: TGTGCCAGCAGCTTAGGGAGAGACAGAGAAGCTTTCTTT. Full variable domain (rest looked up from reference TRBV7-2 and TRBJ1-1): GAGVSQSPSNKVTEKGKDVELRCDPISGHTALYWYRQSLGQGLEFLIYFQGNSAPDKSGLPSDRFSAERTGGSVSTLTIQRTQQEDSAVYLCASSLGRDREAFFGQGTRLTVV.

This clonotype was found many times. This rearrangement joins TRBV15 to TRBJ1-6; D ambiguous. The length of the CDR3 is 13 residues. The ends were cut back, 0 bases at V and 9 bases at J, with 6 bases in the middle. From germline, CDR1 is LNHNV and CDR2 YYDKDF (reference sequence). CDR3: CATSRDGVSPLHF. The DNA of the CDR3 is TGTGCCACCAGCAGAGATGGGGTTTCACCCCTCCACTTT.

This clonotype was observed at least ten times. The CDR3 nucleotides read TGCGCCAGCAGCTCGGGACAGAGTAATGAAAAACTGTTTTTT. Protein: CASSSGQSNEKLFF. J is TRBJ1-4 and V is TRBV5-1, with 7 bases matching TRBD1. Germline CDR1 is SGHRS and CDR2 is YFSETQ. The CDR3 loop spans 14 amino acids. The J segment lost 4 bases and the V segment lost 3 bases, leaving 3 bases of the junction unmatched.

The chain couples TRBV10-3 to TRBJ2-5, with TRBD1 matching over 10 bases. The CDR3 is 16 amino acids. V lost 4 bases and J lost 1; bases outside the gene matches: 6. CDR1 and CDR2 (germline): ENHRY, SYGVKD. CDR3 DNA: TGTGCCATCAGTGCCCCGACAGGGGGCCCCCAAGAGACCCAGTACTTC. Translation gives CAISAPTGGPQETQYF.

This clonotype was picked up many times. The gene calls are TRBV7-8 and TRBJ1-2; TRBD1 is a possible D gene (5 bases). With 5 bases removed from V and 4 bases from J, the gap between germline ends came to 17 bases. Per germline, CDR1 SGHVS and CDR2 FQNEAQ. The CDR3 contains 15 residues. The chain's CDR3 is CASSPYPQEGYGYTF. CDR3 DNA: TGTGCCAGCAGCCCTTATCCACAGGAGGGCTATGGCTACACCTTC.

This clonotype was seen ten or more times. The rearrangement joins TRBV7-9 to TRBJ1-4; 7 nucleotides align to TRBD1. The trim removed 5 bases at V and 6 bases at J, leaving 12 bases unmatched. The CDR3 has 16 amino acids. CDR1 and CDR2 from the germline V gene are SEHNR and FQNEAQ (reference sequence). CDR3 sequence reads: CASSQDLGRGDEKLFF. Written as DNA, the CDR3 is TGTGCCAGCAGCCAAGATCTGGGCAGGGGGGATGAAAAACTGTTTTTT. Drawing the rest from reference TRBV7-9 and TRBJ1-4, the complete variable domain is DTGVSQNPRHKITKRGQNVTFRCDPISEHNRLYWYRQTLGQGPEFLTYFQNEAQLEKSRLLSDRFSAERPKGSFSTLEIQRTEQGDSAMYLCASSQDLGRGDEKLFFGSGTQLSVL.

The chain recombines TRBV27 with TRBJ2-7; D is ambiguous. V lost 3 bases to trimming and J lost 3 bases, with 9 bases between them. The CDR3 has 13 residues. Germline values: CDR1 MNHEY, CDR2 SMNVEV (reference sequence). CDR3 in amino acids: CASSLGAYYEQYF. CDR3 nucleotide sequence: TGTGCCAGCAGTTTGGGCGCCTACTACGAGCAGTACTTC.